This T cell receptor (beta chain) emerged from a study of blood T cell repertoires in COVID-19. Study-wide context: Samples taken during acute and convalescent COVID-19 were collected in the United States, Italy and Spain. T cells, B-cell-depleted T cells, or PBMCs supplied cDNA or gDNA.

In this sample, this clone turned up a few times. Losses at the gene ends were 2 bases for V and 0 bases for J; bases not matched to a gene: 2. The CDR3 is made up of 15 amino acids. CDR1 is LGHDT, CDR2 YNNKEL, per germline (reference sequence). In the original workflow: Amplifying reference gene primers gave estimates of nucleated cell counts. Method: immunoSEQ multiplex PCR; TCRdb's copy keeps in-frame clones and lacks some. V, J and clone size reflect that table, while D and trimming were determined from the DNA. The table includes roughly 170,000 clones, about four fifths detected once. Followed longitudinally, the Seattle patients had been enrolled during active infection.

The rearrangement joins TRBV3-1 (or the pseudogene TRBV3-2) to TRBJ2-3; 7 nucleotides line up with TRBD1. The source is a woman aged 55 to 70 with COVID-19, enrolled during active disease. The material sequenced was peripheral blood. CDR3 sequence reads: CASSQLTGSTDTQYF. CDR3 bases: TGTGCCAGCAGCCAACTGACAGGGAGCACAGATACGCAGTATTTT.